The sequence of this TCR beta chain was determined in a study of cytomegalovirus exposure and HLA in healthy donors. The CDR3 consists of 13 residues. The trim removed 4 bases at V and 5 bases at J, leaving 1 base unmatched. Looked up from germline, CDR1 is SGHNT and CDR2 is YYREEE (reference sequence). The study ran its PCR with 60 Vbeta and 13 Jbeta primers. TCRdb's copy holds only in-frame clones and misses some; the assay was immunoSEQ multiplex PCR. The repertoire holds approximately 55,000 clones, with 81% as singletons. The sample comprised PBMCs. The chain joins TRBV5-4 to TRBJ2-2, with 8 bases that match TRBD1. The clonotype originates from a boy aged 5-17 years in good health and CMV-seropositive. In DNA form, the CDR3 reads TGTGCCAGCAGCCGGACAGGGACCGGGGAGCTGTTTTTT. Residues: CASSRTGTGELFF.